This T cell receptor (beta chain) was recovered during a study of neurological immune-mediated disorders. Findings and caveats of the study: Phylogenetic grouping assigned the repertoires of 18 of 34 multiple sclerosis patients to a single related-CDR3 cluster, representing a possible signature.

The cDNA came from 5'RACE, which used 10-nucleotide random UMIs. Every sequencing run produced over 200 million TCR-beta sequences, and the sequences from any one run covered 15-18 subjects. TCRdb re-derived calls from the 5' RACE reads in MiXCR, one entry per CDR3 protein. The table records some 65,000 distinct CDR3 sequences, roughly 5% of them present only once. 2 million unsorted PBMCs were stored in RNAlater at -80 °C before RNA extraction. This clonotype was picked up many times. Its matching antigen is unknown. This CDR3 comprises 16 residues. CDR1 and CDR2 from the germline V gene are DFQATT and SNEGSKA (reference sequence). Trimming removed 0 bases from V and 2 bases from J, with 11 bases in between.

The genes are TRBV20-1 and TRBJ1-6; tentatively, D is TRBD1 (6 bases). The clonotype was recovered from a woman aged 25 to 39 with multiple sclerosis. Sequenced: PBMCs. The CDR3 DNA sequence: TGCAGTGCTAGAGATCGGGGGCAGACCTATAATTCACCCCTCCACTTT. Protein: CSARDRGQTYNSPLHF.